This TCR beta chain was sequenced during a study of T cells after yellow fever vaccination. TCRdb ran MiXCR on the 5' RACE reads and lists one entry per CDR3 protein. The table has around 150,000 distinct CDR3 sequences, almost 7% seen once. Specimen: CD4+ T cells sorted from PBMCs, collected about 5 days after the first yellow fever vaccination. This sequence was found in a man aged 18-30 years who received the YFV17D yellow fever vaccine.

This CDR3 is CATSEARDRSSGANVLTF. The CDR3 DNA is TGTGCCACCAGTGAAGCCCGAGACAGGAGCTCTGGGGCCAACGTCCTGACTTTC. The V gene is TRBV24-1, the J gene TRBJ2-6; perhaps TRBD1 as D (6 bases). CDR3 length: 18 residues. The germline V gene encodes CDR1 KGHDR and CDR2 SFDVKD. Trimming shortened V by 4 bases and J by 0 bases, and 15 bases separated the two germline ends.